This T cell receptor (beta chain) emerged from a study of radiation and T cells in renal cell carcinoma. TCRdb keeps only in-frame clones here, not all; method: immunoSEQ multiplex PCR. Of about 160,000 clones in the sample, roughly nine tenths were seen once. As to this clone: Its antigen is unknown.

Whole-study results and caveats: In blood, top tumor clones expanded by 2 weeks, shrinking by 4. Pretreatment tumor biopsies were lacking, so baseline clonotypes are unknown.

Germline V lookup: CDR1 GTSNPN, CDR2 SVGIG (reference sequence). With V trimmed by 8 bases and J by 4 bases, 9 bases remained unmatched. The CDR3 is 14 amino acids. Time point reported: baseline pretreatment blood. Treatment of the sample: 15 Gy SBRT to primary tumor, nephrectomy 4 weeks later. Radiation-treated patients gave blood at baseline, week 2 and week 4. The source was blood, collected from a patient whose treatment included radiotherapy and nephrectomy. The receptor comes from a woman aged 70-85 years with renal cell carcinoma. This chain joins TRBV30 and TRBJ1-3, with 9 positions matching TRBD1. The CDR3 region has the DNA TGTGCCAGTCCCGGGACAGGGTTAGGAAACACCATATATTTT. Translating gives CASPGTGLGNTIYF.